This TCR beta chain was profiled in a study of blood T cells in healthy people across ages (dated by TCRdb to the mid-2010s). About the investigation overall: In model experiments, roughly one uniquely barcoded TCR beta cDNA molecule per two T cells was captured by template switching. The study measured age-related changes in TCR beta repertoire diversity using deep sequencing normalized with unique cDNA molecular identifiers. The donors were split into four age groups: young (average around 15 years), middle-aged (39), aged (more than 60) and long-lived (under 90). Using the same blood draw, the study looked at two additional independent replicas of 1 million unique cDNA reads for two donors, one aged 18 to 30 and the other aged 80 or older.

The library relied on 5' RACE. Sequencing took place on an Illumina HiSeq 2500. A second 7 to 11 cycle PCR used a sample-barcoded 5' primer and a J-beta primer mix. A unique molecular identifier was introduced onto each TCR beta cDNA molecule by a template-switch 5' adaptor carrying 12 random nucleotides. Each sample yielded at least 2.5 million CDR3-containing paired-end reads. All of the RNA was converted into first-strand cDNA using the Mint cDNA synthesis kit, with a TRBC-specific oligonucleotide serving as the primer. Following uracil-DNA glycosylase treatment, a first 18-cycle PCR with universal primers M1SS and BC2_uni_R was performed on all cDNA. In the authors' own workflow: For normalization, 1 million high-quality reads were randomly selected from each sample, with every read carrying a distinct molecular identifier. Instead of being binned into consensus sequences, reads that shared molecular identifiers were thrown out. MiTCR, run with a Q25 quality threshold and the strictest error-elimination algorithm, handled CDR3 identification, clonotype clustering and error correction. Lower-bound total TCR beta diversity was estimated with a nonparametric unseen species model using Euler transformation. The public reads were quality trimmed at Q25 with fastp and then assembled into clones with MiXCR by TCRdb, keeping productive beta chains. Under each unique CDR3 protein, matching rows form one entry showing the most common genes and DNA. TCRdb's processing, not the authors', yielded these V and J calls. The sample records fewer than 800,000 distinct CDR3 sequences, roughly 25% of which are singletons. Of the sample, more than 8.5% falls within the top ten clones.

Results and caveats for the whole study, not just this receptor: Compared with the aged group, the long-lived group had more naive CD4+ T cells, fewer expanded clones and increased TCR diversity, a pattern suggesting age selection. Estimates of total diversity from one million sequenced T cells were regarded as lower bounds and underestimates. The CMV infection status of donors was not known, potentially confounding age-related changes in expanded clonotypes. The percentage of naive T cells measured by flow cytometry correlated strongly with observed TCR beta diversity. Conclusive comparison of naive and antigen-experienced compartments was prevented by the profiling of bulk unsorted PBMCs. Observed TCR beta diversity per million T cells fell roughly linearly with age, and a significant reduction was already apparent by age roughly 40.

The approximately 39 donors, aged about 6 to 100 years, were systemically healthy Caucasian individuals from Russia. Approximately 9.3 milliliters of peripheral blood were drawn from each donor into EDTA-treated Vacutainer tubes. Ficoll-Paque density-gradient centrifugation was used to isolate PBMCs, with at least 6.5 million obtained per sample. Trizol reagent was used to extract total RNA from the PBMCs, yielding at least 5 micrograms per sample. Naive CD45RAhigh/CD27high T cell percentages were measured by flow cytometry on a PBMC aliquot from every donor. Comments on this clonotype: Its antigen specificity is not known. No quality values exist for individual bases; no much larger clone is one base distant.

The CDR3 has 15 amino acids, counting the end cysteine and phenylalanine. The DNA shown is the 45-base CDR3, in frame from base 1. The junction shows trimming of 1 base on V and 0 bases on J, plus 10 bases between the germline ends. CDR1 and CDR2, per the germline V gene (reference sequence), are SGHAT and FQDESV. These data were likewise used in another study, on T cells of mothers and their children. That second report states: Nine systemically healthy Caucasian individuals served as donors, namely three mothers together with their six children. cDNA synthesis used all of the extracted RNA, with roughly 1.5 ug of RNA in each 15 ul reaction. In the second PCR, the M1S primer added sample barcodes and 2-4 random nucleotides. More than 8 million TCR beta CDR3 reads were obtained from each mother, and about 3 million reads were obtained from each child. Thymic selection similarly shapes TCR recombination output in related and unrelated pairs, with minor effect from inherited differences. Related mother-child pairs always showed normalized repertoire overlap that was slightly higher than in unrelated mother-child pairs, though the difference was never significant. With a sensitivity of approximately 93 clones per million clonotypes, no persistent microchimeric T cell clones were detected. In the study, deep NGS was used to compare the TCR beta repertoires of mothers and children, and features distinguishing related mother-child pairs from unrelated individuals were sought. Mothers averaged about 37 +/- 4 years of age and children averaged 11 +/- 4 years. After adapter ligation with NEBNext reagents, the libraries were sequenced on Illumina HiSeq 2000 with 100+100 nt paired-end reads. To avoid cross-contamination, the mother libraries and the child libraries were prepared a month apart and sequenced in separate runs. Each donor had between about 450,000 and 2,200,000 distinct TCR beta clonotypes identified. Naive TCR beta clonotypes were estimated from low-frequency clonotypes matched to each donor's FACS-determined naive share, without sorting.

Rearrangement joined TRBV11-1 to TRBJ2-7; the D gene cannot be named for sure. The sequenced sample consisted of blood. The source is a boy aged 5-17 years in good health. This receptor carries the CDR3 CASSLELRASYEQYF. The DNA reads TGTGCCAGCAGCTTAGAGCTAAGGGCCTCCTACGAGCAGTACTTC.